These 5 T cell receptor beta chains share one sample of origin, sequenced in a study of tumor-infiltrating lymphocytes in localized non-small cell lung cancer (dated by TCRdb to the early 2020s). Libraries were prepared through the immunoSEQ multiplex PCR assay. The table comes from immuneACCESS by way of TCRdb, which keeps in-frame sequences with V and J called. Part of the clones is missing from these tables; in studies checked, under half for an unresolved V gene and the rest for unknown reasons. The sample table shows about 21,000 clones, and 80% are seen once. Approximately 3.6% of the sample lies in the top ten. Input material: lung tumor tissue. These receptor sequences come from a human donor with non-small cell lung cancer.

Details on this clone: One junction end disagrees with the germline gene, perhaps due to a read error. V and J are TRBV7-2 and TRBJ2-4, with D possibly TRBD1 on 6 matching bases. CDR1 SGHTA and CDR2 FQGNSA come from the germline V gene. There are 13 residues in the CDR3. The chain's CDR3 is CASSLVGQRSSSF. The CDR3 DNA reads as TGTGCCAGCAGCTTAGTGGGACAAAGGTCGTCCAGCTTC.

The V call is TRBV14, the J call TRBJ2-2; D uncertain. V was clipped by 5 bases and J by 7 bases, with 11 bases between them. The germline CDR1 and CDR2 sequences are SGHDN and FVKESK. The CDR3 is 13 residues long. CDR3 in amino acids: CASSTWPSGELFF. For the CDR3, the DNA is TGTGCCAGCAGCACGTGGCCAAGCGGGGAGCTGTTTTTT.

This rearrangement joins TRBV5-5 to TRBJ2-7, with 8 bases matching TRBD1. The CDR3 contains 15 residues. J was trimmed by 4 bases and V by 2 bases; bases with no gene match: 8. Germline-derived CDR1 and CDR2 are SGHKS and YYEKEE (reference sequence). As DNA, the CDR3 is TGTGCCAGCAGCTTTACGGACAGGGCTGAATACGAGCAGTACTTC. This sequence encodes CASSFTDRAEYEQYF.

The CDR3, as DNA: TGCAGTGCTAGAAGTGGGGCATTTCCCACCTTC. The encoded protein is CSARSGAFPTF. The rearrangement uses TRBV20-1 and TRBJ1-2, with D perhaps matching TRBD1 (5 bases). The CDR3 sequence is 11 residues long. Trimming removed 2 bases at V and 13 bases at J, with 14 bases between. Germline lookup yields CDR1 DFQATT and CDR2 SNEGSKA (reference sequence).

This sequence joins TRBV10-3 and TRBJ2-6; D gene uncertain. V was clipped by 2 bases and J by 6 bases, with 5 bases between them. This CDR3 contains 13 residues. Germline V lookup: CDR1 ENHRY, CDR2 SYGVKD. Written as DNA, the CDR3 is TGTGCCATCAGTGAGGGGCTGGCCAACGTCCTGACTTTC. Its protein is CAISEGLANVLTF.